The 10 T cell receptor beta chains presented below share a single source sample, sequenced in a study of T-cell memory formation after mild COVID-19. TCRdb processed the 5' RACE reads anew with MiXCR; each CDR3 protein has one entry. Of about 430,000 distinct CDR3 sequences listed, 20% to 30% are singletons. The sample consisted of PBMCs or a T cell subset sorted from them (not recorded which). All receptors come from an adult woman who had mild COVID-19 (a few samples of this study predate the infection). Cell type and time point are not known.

In nucleotides, the CDR3 is TGTGCCAGCAGCTTCTCAAGAGACGAGCAGTACTTC. It is translated as CASSFSRDEQYF. The chain couples TRBV11-1 to TRBJ2-7; no definite D call. The CDR3 totals 12 residues. CDR1 and CDR2 from the germline V gene are SGHAT and FQDESV (reference sequence). The V gene lost 3 bases and the J gene lost 5 bases, with 8 bases spanning the gap.

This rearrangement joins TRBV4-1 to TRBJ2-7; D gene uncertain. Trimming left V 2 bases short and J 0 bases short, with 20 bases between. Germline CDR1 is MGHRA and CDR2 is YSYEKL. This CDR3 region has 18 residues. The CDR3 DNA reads TGCGCCAGCAGCCAATACCATGCGACAAGGGATCTCTCCTACGAGCAGTACTTC. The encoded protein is CASSQYHATRDLSYEQYF.

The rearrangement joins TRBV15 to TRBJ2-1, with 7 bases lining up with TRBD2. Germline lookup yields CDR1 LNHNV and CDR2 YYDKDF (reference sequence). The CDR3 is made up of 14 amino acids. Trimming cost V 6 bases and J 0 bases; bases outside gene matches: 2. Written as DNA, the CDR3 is TGTGCCACCAGGGCTAGCGGCTCCTACAATGAGCAGTTCTTC. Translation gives CATRASGSYNEQFF.

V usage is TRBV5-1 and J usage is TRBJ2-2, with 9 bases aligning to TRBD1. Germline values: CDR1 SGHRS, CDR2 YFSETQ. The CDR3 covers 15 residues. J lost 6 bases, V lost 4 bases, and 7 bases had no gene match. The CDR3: CASSPGQGGAGELFF. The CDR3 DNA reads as TGCGCCAGCAGCCCGGGACAGGGCGGCGCCGGGGAGCTGTTTTTT.

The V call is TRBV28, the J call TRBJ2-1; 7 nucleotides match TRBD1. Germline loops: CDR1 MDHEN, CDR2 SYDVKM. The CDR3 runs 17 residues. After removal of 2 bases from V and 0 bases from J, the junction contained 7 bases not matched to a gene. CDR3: CASSLGTAQPSYNEQFF. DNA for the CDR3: TGTGCCAGCAGTTTAGGGACAGCCCAACCCTCCTACAATGAGCAGTTCTTC.

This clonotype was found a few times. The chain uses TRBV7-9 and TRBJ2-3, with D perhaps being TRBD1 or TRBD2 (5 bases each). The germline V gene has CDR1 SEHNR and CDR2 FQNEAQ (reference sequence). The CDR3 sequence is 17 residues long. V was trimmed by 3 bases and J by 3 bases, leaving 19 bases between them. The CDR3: CASSFLVSFWGTDTQYF. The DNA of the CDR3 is TGTGCCAGCAGCTTCTTGGTTTCCTTTTGGGGGACAGATACGCAGTATTTT.

The CDR3 region is CASSLTTHWRKLFF. The CDR3 DNA reads as TGCGCCAGCAGTCTTACTACGCATTGGAGAAAACTGTTTTTT. This rearrangement joins TRBV23-1 to TRBJ1-4, with D unresolved. TRBV23-1 is an ORF for which the function is uncertain. The V end was cut by 4 bases, the J end by 10 bases, with 16 bases between. The CDR3 is made up of 14 amino acids.

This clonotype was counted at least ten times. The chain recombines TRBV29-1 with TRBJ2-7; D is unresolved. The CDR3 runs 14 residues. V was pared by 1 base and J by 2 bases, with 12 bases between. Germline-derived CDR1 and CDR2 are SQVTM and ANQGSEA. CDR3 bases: TGCAGCGTTGAAGTGTCGGACGGTACCTACGAGCAGTACTTC. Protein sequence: CSVEVSDGTYEQYF.

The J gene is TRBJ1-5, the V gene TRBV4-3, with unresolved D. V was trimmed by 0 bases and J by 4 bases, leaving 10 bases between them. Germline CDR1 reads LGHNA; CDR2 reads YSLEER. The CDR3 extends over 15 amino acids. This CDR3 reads CASSQDSGVNQPQHF. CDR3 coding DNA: TGCGCCAGCAGCCAAGATTCAGGCGTTAATCAGCCCCAGCATTTT.

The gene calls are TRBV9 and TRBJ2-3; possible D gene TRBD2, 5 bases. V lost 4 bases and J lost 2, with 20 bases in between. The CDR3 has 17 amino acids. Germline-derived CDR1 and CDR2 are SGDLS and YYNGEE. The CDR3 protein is CASSSPGSGVNTDTQYF. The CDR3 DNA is TGTGCCAGCAGCTCCCCGGGGTCTGGTGTTAACACAGATACGCAGTATTTT.